Sequencing of this T cell receptor beta chain was carried out in a study of blood T cell repertoires in COVID-19. Study-level background: The origin of the acute and convalescent COVID-19 samples was the United States, Italy and Spain. Sample material is recorded as cDNA or gDNA derived from T cells, B-cell-depleted T cells, or PBMCs.

The authors' processing: Reference gene primer amplification yielded estimated nucleated cell counts. TCRdb's table, derived via immunoSEQ multiplex PCR, lists solely in-frame clones and lacks some. Clone size and V and J calls were adopted from that table, with D and trimming inferred from the DNA. The table has approximately 250,000 clones, around 89% seen once. V shed 3 bases and J shed 8 bases, with 16 bases lying between them. This CDR3 has 14 residues. Germline CDR1 and CDR2: SQVTM and ANQGSEA. In assigning cohorts, the study relied on participant-reported clinical history. The gene calls are TRBV29-1 and TRBJ1-4; D may be TRBD1 (6 bases). Sequenced sample: PBMCs or T cells enriched from blood (not recorded which). The clonotype was recovered from a woman in her 30s who had recovered from COVID-19. Here the CDR3 DNA reads TGCAGCGTTGAGTCGGGGGGCGAGGGAGAAAAACTGTTTTTT. Encoded protein: CSVESGGEGEKLFF.